Shown below are 22 T cell receptor beta chains from a single sample sequenced in a study of T cells expressing NK-cell markers. TCRdb re-called the 5' RACE reads and shows each CDR3 protein once, DNA omitted. This sample's clone table lists more than 400,000 distinct CDR3 sequences. The specimen was blood T cells: a sorted CD56 or NKG2C T cell subset, CD4+ or CD8+ T cells, or bulk PBMC T cells (not recorded which). These receptors originate from a woman between 18 and 70 years old in good health.

The V gene is TRBV12-3 or TRBV12-4, the J gene TRBJ2-3; the D call from TCRdb, TRBD1, cannot be confirmed without DNA. CDR3 length: 11 amino acids. The CDR3 spells CASSPSSTQYF.

V usage is TRBV7-2 and J usage is TRBJ2-3; no DNA is available, so the TRBD2 call from TCRdb remains unchecked. This CDR3 is 16 amino acids long. Germline V CDR1 and CDR2: SGHTA, FQGNSA. The CDR3 here is CASSLGFLAGVNTQYF.

The chain links TRBV7-2 to TRBJ2-5; the TCRdb call, TRBD1, lacks DNA for checking. The CDR3 is 14 residues long. CDR1 is SGHTA, CDR2 FQGNSA, per germline. The CDR3 here is CASSRDRQQETQYF.

The J gene is TRBJ1-2, the V gene TRBV7-9; lacking DNA, the TRBD1 call made by TCRdb goes unchecked. CDR3 size: 13 residues. Germline V CDR1 and CDR2: SEHNR, FQNEAQ (reference sequence). Here the CDR3 reads CASSWAAGDGYTF.

This chain links TRBV12-3 or TRBV12-4 with TRBJ2-1; the D call from TCRdb, TRBD1, cannot be confirmed without DNA. The CDR3 is 16 amino acids. CDR3 residues: CASSLPGTAGNDEQFF.

V gene TRBV30 combines with J gene TRBJ2-1; there is no DNA to check the TCRdb D call of TRBD1. Germline CDR1 GTSNPN, CDR2 SVGIG (reference sequence). CDR3 length: 12 amino acids. The CDR3 loop is CAWGQGRDEQFF.

This rearrangement joins TRBV6-2 or TRBV6-3 to TRBJ2-1; TCRdb indicates TRBD1, and absent DNA this call remains unverified. The CDR3 extends over 12 amino acids. CDR1 and CDR2 (germline): MNHEY, SVGEGT. Here the CDR3 reads CASSRDANEQFF.

V is TRBV19 and J is TRBJ2-1; TCRdb designates TRBD1, a call that cannot be tested without DNA. The CDR3 spans 14 residues. CDR1 is LNHDA, CDR2 SQIVND, per germline (reference sequence). The CDR3 here is CASSSSIGANEQFF.

This chain connects TRBV6-5 to TRBJ1-5. The length of the CDR3 is 15 residues. CDR1 and CDR2 (germline): MNHEY, SVGAGI. CDR3 amino acids: CASSFFLGFDQPQHF.

The V gene is TRBV9, the J gene TRBJ2-3; TCRdb indicates TRBD1, and absent DNA this call remains unverified. Germline V lookup: CDR1 SGDLS, CDR2 YYNGEE. The CDR3 spans 14 residues. The CDR3 reads CASSGRGPLDTQYF.

The chain has TRBV29-1 and TRBJ2-1; without DNA, the TCRdb call of TRBD2 cannot be checked. CDR3 length equals 17 residues. The V gene's germline CDR1 is SQVTM and CDR2 ANQGSEA. The CDR3 here is CSVYGGGKTSSYNEQFF.

The chain has TRBV29-1 and TRBJ2-1; the TCRdb D gene call, TRBD1, has no DNA to confirm it. Germline V gene data show CDR1 as SQVTM and CDR2 as ANQGSEA. This CDR3 contains 13 residues. This CDR3 is CSVEIWVRDEQFF.

Here the CDR3 reads CASSYSTGVAKNIQYF. J is TRBJ2-4 and V is TRBV6-5; the TRBD1 assignment by TCRdb is unverifiable without DNA. The length of the CDR3 is 16 residues. Germline assignment: CDR1 MNHEY and CDR2 SVGAGI.

This chain joins TRBV6-1 and TRBJ1-5; without DNA, the TCRdb call of TRBD1 cannot be checked. The V gene's germline CDR1 is MNHNS and CDR2 SASEGT. CDR3 size: 14 residues. CDR3 sequence: CASDKGVSNQPQHF.

The chain combines TRBV19 with TRBJ1-5; there is no DNA to check the TCRdb D call of TRBD1. CDR3 length: 13 amino acids. The germline V gene encodes CDR1 LNHDA and CDR2 SQIVND (reference sequence). CDR3 amino acids: CASSLGADQPQHF.

The chain couples TRBV20-1 to TRBJ1-2. CDR1 is DFQATT and CDR2 is SNEGSKA in the germline V gene (reference sequence). The CDR3 is 13 amino acids. CDR3 loop: CSARTESSYGYTF.

J is TRBJ2-4 and V is TRBV3-1; without DNA, the TCRdb call of TRBD1 cannot be checked. The CDR3 length is 16 residues. The V gene's germline CDR1 is LGHDT and CDR2 YNNKEL (reference sequence). CDR3 amino acids: CASSQDPGRAKNIQYF.

CDR3 residues: CATSGGGSRENIQYF. The chain recombines TRBV24-1 with TRBJ2-4; TCRdb reports TRBD1, a call that lacks DNA to check it against. Germline lookup yields CDR1 KGHDR and CDR2 SFDVKD. The CDR3 consists of 15 residues.

This chain links TRBV2 with TRBJ2-7; TCRdb indicates TRBD2, and absent DNA this call remains unverified. CDR1 SNHLY and CDR2 FYNNEI come from the germline V gene. There are 13 residues in the CDR3. CDR3 in amino acids: CASSVGTSGRKYF. The complete variable domain, with remaining parts taken from reference TRBV2 and TRBJ2-7, reads EPEVTQTPSHQVTQMGQEVILRCVPISNHLYFYWYRQILGQKVEFLVSFYNNEISEKSEIFDDQFSVERPDGSNFTLKIRSTKLEDSAMYFCASSVGTSGRKYFGPGTRLTVT.

The chain uses TRBV20-1 and TRBJ2-5; TCRdb's D call, TRBD1, is unchecked because there is no DNA. CDR1 and CDR2 (germline): DFQATT, SNEGSKA (reference sequence). The CDR3 extends over 14 amino acids. The CDR3 is CSARGGGSQETQYF.

The chain couples TRBV24-1 to TRBJ2-1; no DNA is available, so the TRBD2 call from TCRdb remains unchecked. Looked up from germline, CDR1 is KGHDR and CDR2 is SFDVKD. The CDR3 runs 20 residues. CDR3 region: CATSDLPSGGALSSYNEQFF.

CDR3 sequence: CASRIKSGSLNEQFF. The chain couples TRBV6-1 to TRBJ2-1. Germline values: CDR1 MNHNS, CDR2 SASEGT. The CDR3 loop spans 15 amino acids.